The 10 T cell receptor beta chains presented below share a single source sample, sequenced in a study of CD8+CD57+ T cells in acquired aplastic anemia. TCR beta VDJ combinations and CDR3 sequences were profiled from genomic DNA. TCRdb re-analysed the reads in MiXCR, keeping a single row per CDR3 protein. Of about 40,000 distinct CDR3 sequences in the sample, 68% were seen once. The sequencing sample was made of sorted CD4+, CD8+, or CD8+CD57+ T cells (not recorded which) from PBMCs. These TCRs come from a human donor in good health, serving as a control.

This rearrangement joins TRBV20-1 to TRBJ1-2; D ambiguous. CDR3 size: 14 residues. Germline V gives CDR1 DFQATT, CDR2 SNEGSKA (reference sequence). The CDR3: CSPRKEGTNYGYTF. The CDR3 DNA is TGCAGCCCTAGAAAAGAAGGAACCAACTATGGCTACACCTTC.

This clonotype occurred once. The genes are TRBV15 and TRBJ1-6, with D tentatively TRBD1 (5 bases). The CDR3 runs 15 residues. Germline values: CDR1 LNHNV, CDR2 YYDKDF (reference sequence). Trimming pared 6 bases from V and 7 bases from J, leaving 16 bases between. DNA of the CDR3: TGTGCCACCAGGGCAGGGAAGGTGCGAAATTCACCCCTCCACTTT. Its translation: CATRAGKVRNSPLHF.

The chain has TRBV25-1 and TRBJ1-3, with D uncertain. The length of the CDR3 is 14 residues. Germline V gene sequence: CDR1 MGHDK, CDR2 SYGVNS. Trimming took off 1 base at V and 0 bases at J, with 4 bases between the two ends. For the CDR3, the DNA is TGTGCCAGCAGTGAATCTGGCTCTGGAAACACCATATATTTT. This codes for CASSESGSGNTIYF.

V usage is TRBV25-1 and J usage is TRBJ1-2, with 10 bases that match TRBD1. CDR1 is MGHDK and CDR2 is SYGVNS in the germline V gene. This CDR3 is 16 amino acids long. V lost 3 bases and J lost 0; bases outside the gene matches: 4. The CDR3 nucleotides read TGTGCCAGCAGTGAGACCGGGACAGGGGCTAACTATGGCTACACCTTC. This codes for CASSETGTGANYGYTF.

The CDR3 sequence: CASSLAGSNYGYTF. The DNA of the CDR3 is TGTGCCAGCAGCTTAGCGGGCAGTAACTATGGCTACACCTTC. The J gene is TRBJ1-2, the V gene TRBV7-3, with D unresolved. Looked up from germline, CDR1 is SGHTA and CDR2 is FQGTGA. This CDR3 has 14 residues. V was pared by 2 bases and J by 1 base, with 8 bases between.

The CDR3 protein is CASSALAGVRYEQYF. The CDR3 nucleotides read TGTGCCAGCAGCGCGCTAGCGGGGGTTAGGTACGAGCAGTACTTC. This chain connects TRBV7-3 to TRBJ2-7; 10 nucleotides line up with TRBD2. Looked up from germline, CDR1 is SGHTA and CDR2 is FQGTGA. V shed 5 bases and J 4 bases; nucleotides not matched to a gene: 8. The CDR3 consists of 15 residues.

The V and J genes are TRBV4-3 and TRBJ1-1, with 7 bases fitting TRBD1. With 0 bases clipped from V and 1 base from J, the junction kept 8 bases outside the gene matches. Germline-derived CDR1 and CDR2 are LGHNA and YSLEER. This CDR3 contains 17 residues. As DNA, the CDR3 is TGCGCCAGCAGCCAAGATTGGGTACGGACAGGGAACACTGAAGCTTTCTTT. This translates into CASSQDWVRTGNTEAFF.

A remark on this clonotype: At one boundary the junction diverges from the germline segment, which might be a read error. The J gene is TRBJ2-3, the V gene TRBV24-1; 8 nucleotides line up with TRBD2. This CDR3 contains 15 residues. Germline lookup yields CDR1 KGHDR and CDR2 SFDVKD. The CDR3 loop is CAASAGGSSTDTQYF. The CDR3 region has the DNA TGTGCCGCCAGTGCGGGGGGATCTAGCACAGATACGCAGTATTTT.

This clonotype was observed once. J is TRBJ2-7 and V is TRBV19; possibly TRBD1 or TRBD2 for D (6 bases each). The CDR3 is made up of 13 amino acids. V dropped 3 bases and J dropped 3 bases, with 9 bases sitting between them. Germline CDR1 and CDR2: LNHDA and SQIVND (reference sequence). The CDR3 is CASSIGGHYEQYF. The CDR3 DNA reads TGTGCCAGTAGTATCGGGGGACACTACGAGCAGTACTTC. Full variable domain (rest looked up from reference TRBV19 and TRBJ2-7): DGGITQSPKYLFRKEGQNVTLSCEQNLNHDAMYWYRQDPGQGLRLIYYSQIVNDFQKGDIAEGYSVSREKKESFPLTVTSAQKNPTAFYLCASSIGGHYEQYFGPGTRLTVT.

The genes are TRBV24-1 and TRBJ2-4; 7 nucleotides align to TRBD2. The J call may be incorrect, as the DNA end agrees better with TRBJ2-7. The length of the CDR3 is 14 residues. Germline V gene sequence: CDR1 KGHDR, CDR2 SFDVKD. The chain's CDR3 is CATSDWQGGNEQYF. CDR3 nucleotide sequence: TGTGCCACCAGTGATTGGCAGGGAGGGAACGAGCAGTACTTC.